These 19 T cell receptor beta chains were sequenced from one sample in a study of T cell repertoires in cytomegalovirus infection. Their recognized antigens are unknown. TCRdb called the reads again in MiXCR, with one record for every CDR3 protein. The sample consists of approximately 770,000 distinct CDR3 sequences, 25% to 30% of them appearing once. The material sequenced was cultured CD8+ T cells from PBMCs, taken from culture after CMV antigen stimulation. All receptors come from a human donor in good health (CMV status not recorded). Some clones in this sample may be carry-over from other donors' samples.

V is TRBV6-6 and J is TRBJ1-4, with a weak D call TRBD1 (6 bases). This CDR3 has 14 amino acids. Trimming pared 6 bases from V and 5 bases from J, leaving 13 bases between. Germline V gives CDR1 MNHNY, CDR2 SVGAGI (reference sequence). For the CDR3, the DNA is TGTGCCAGCAGACCAACTACAGGGAATGAAAAACTGTTTTTT. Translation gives CASRPTTGNEKLFF.

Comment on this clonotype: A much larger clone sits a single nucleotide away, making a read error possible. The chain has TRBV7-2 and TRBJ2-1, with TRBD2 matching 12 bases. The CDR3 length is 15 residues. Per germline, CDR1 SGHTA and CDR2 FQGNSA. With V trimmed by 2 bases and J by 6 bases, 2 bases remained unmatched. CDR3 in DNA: TGTGCCAGCAGCTTAATGGGACTAGCGGGCAATGAGCAGTTCTTC. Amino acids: CASSLMGLAGNEQFF.

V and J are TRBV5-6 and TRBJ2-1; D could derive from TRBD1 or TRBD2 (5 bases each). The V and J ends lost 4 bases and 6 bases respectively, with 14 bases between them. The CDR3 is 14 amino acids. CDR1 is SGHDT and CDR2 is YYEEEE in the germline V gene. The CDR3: CASSTGRPGNEQFF. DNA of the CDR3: TGTGCCAGCAGCACGGGACGGCCCGGCAATGAGCAGTTCTTC.

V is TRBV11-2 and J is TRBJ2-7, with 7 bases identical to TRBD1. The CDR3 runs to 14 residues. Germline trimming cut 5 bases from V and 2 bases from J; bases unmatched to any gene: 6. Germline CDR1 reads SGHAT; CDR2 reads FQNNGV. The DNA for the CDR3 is TGTGCCAGCAGCCTAACGGGACAGACCTACGAGCAGTACTTC. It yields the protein CASSLTGQTYEQYF.

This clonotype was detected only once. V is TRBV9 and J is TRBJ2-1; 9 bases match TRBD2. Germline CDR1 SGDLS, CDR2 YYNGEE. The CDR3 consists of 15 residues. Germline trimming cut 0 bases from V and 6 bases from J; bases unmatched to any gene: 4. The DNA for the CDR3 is TGTGCCAGCAGCGTAGATAGCGGGGGCCTCAATGAGCAGTTCTTC. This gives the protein CASSVDSGGLNEQFF.

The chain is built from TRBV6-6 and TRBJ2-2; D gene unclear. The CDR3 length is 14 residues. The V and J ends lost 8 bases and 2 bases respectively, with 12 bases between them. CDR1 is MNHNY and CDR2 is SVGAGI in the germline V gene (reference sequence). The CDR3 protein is CASQFTVNTGELFF. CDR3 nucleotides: TGTGCCAGCCAGTTCACGGTTAACACCGGGGAGCTGTTTTTT.

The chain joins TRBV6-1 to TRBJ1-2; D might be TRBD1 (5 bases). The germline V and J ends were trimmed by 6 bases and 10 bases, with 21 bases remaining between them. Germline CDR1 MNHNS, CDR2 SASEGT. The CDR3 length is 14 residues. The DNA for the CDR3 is TGTGCCAGCAGCTACGGGGCAGCCGCCTTGGACTACACCTTC. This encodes CASSYGAAALDYTF.

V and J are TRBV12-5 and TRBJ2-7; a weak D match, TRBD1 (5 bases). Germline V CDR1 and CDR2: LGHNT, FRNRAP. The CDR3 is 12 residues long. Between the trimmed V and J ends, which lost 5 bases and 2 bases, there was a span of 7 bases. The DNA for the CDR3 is TGTGCTAGTGGTCAGGGTGCCTACGAGCAGTACTTC. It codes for CASGQGAYEQYF.

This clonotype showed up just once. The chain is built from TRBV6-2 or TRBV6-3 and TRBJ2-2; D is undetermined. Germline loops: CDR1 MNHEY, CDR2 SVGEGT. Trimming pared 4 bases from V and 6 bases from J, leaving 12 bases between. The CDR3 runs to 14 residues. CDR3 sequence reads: CASSWNLDAGELFF. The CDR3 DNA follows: TGTGCCAGCAGTTGGAACTTAGACGCCGGGGAGCTGTTTTTT.

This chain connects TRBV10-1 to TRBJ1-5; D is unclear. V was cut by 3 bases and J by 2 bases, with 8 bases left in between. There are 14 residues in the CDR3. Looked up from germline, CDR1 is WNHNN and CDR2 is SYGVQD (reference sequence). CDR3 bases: TGCGCCAGCAGTGATAGGGATGGCAATCAGCCCCAGCATTTT. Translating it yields CASSDRDGNQPQHF.

The DNA for the CDR3 is TGTGCCATCCGTTATCCCACAGGGCCCTATGGCTACACCTTC. Protein sequence: CAIRYPTGPYGYTF. The rearrangement uses TRBV10-3 and TRBJ1-2, with D possibly matching TRBD1 (6 bases). V was clipped by 8 bases and J by 4 bases, with 17 bases between them. The CDR3 sequence is 14 residues long. The germline V gene has CDR1 ENHRY and CDR2 SYGVKD.

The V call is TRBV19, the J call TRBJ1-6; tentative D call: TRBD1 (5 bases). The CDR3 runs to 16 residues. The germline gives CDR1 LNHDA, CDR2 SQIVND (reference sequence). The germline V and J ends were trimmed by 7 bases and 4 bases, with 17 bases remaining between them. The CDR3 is CASTARDGKYNSPLHF. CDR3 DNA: TGTGCCAGTACTGCCCGGGACGGAAAATATAATTCACCCCTCCACTTT. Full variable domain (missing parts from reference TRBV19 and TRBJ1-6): DGGITQSPKYLFRKEGQNVTLSCEQNLNHDAMYWYRQDPGQGLRLIYYSQIVNDFQKGDIAEGYSVSREKKESFPLTVTSAQKNPTAFYLCASTARDGKYNSPLHFGNGTRLTVT.

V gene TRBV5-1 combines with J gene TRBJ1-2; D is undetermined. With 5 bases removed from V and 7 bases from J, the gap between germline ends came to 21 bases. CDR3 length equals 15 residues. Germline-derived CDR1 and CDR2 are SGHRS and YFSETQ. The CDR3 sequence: CASRAEMDFTIGYTF. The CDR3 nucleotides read TGCGCCAGCAGGGCTGAAATGGACTTTACTATTGGCTACACCTTC.

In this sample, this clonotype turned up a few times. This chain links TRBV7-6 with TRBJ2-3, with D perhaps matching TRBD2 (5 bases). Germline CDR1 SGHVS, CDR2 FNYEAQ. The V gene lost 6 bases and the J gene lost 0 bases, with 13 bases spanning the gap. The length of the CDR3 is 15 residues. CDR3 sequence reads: CASRKLDTSTDTQYF. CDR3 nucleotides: TGTGCCAGCAGGAAACTAGATACTAGCACAGATACGCAGTATTTT.

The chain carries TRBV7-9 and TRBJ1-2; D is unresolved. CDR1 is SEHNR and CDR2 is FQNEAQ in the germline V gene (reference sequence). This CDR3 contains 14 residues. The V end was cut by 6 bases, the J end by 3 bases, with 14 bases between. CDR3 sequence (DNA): TGTGCCAGCAGTCCCTCCGGACTTCACTATGGCTACACCTTC. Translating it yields CASSPSGLHYGYTF.

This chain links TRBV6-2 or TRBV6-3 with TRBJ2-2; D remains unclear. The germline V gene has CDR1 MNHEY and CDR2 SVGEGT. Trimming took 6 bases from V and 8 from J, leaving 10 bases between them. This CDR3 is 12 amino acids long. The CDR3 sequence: CASSLLVGELFF. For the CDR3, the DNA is TGTGCCAGCAGCCTATTAGTGGGGGAGCTGTTTTTT.

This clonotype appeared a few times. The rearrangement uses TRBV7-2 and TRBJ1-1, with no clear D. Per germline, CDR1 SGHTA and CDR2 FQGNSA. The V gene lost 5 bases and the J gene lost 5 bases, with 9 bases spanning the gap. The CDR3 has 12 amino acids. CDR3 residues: CASSLLLTEAFF. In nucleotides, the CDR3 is TGTGCCAGCAGCCTTTTGTTGACTGAAGCTTTCTTT.

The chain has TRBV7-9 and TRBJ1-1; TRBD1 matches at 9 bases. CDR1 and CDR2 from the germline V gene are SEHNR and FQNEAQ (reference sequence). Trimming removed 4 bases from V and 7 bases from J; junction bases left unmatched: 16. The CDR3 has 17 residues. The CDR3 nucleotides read TGTGCCAGCAGCTCAGGGAACAGGGGGCACCAACCGTTTGAAGCTTTCTTT. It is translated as CASSSGNRGHQPFEAFF.

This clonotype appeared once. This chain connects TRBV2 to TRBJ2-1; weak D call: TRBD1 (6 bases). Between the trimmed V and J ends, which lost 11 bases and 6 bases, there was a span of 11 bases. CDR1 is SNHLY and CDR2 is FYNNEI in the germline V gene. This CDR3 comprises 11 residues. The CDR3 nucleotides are TGTGCCGACAGGTGGAGCAATGAGCAGTTCTTC. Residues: CADRWSNEQFF.